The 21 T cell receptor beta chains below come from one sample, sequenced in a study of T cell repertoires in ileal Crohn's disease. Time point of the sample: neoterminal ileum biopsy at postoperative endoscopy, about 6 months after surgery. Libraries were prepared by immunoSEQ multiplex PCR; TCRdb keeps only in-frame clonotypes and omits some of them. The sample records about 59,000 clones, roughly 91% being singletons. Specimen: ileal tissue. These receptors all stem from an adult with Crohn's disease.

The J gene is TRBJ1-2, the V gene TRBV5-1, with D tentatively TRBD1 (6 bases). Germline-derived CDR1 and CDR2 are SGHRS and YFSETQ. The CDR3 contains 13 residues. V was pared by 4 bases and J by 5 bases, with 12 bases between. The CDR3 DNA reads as TGCGCCAGCAGCGCAGGGGATAGATATGGCTACACCTTC. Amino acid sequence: CASSAGDRYGYTF.

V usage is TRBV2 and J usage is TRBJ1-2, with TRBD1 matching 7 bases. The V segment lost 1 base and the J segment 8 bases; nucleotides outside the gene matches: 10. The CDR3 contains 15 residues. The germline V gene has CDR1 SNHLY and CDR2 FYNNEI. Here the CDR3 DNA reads TGTGCCAGCAGTGAAGAGGGTAGGGGGCGCGGAGGCTACACCTTC. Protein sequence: CASSEEGRGRGGYTF.

The CDR3 protein is CASSPTEGWSFGYTF. The CDR3 DNA sequence: TGTGCCAGCAGTCCCACCGAGGGTTGGAGTTTTGGCTACACCTTC. The chain carries TRBV28 and TRBJ1-2; D unclear. CDR3 length: 15 amino acids. In germline, CDR1 is MDHEN, CDR2 SYDVKM. Trimming removed 5 bases at V and 7 bases at J, with 20 bases between.

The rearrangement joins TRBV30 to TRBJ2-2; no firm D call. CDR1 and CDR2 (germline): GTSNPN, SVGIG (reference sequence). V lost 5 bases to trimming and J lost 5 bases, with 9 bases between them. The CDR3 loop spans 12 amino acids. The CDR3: CAWQLRTGELFF. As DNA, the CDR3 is TGTGCCTGGCAATTGCGGACCGGGGAGCTGTTTTTT.

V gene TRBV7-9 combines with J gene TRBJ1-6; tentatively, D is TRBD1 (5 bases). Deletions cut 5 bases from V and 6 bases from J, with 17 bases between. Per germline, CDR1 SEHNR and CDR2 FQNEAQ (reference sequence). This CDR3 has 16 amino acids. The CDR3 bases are TGTGCCAGCAGCACGACCGGGTCCGGGGGTAATTCACCCCTCCACTTT. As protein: CASSTTGSGGNSPLHF.

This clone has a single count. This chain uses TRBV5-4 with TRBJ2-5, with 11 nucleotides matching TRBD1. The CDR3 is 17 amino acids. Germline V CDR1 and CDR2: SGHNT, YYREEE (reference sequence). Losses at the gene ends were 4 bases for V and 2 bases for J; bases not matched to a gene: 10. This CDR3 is CASSPSGQGARQETQYF. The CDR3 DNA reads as TGTGCCAGCAGCCCGAGCGGACAGGGGGCGCGTCAAGAGACCCAGTACTTC.

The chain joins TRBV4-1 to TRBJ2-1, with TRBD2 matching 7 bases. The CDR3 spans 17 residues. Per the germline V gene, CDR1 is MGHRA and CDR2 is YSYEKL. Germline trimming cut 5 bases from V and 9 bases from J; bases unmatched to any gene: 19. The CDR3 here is CASSEFPHSGALLEQFF. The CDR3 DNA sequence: TGCGCCAGCAGCGAATTCCCCCACAGCGGGGCCCTGCTTGAGCAGTTCTTC.

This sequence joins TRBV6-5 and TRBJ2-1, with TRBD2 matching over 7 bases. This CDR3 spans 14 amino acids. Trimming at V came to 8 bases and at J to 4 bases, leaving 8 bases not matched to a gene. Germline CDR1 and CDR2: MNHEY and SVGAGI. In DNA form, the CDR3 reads TGTGCCAGCCAAGGGGCGGGGGAATACAATGAGCAGTTCTTC. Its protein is CASQGAGEYNEQFF.

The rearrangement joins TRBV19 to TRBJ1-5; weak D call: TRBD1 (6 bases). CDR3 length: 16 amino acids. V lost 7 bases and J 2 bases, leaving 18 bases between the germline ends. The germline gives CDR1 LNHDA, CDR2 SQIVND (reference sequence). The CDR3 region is CASTSQGRGRNQPQHF. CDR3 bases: TGTGCCAGTACCTCTCAGGGGAGAGGACGCAATCAGCCCCAGCATTTT.

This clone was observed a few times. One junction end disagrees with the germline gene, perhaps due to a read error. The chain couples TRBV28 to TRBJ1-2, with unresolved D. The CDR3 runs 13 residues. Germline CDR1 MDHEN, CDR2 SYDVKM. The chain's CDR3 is CASSLTEGEPAFF. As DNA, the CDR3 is TGTGCCAGCAGTTTAACGGAGGGCGAACCGGCCTTCTTC.

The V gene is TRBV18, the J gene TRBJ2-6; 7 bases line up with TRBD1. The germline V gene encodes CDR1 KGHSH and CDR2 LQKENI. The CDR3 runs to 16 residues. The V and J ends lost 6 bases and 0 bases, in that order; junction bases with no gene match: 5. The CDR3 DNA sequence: TGTGCCAGCTCGCAGGGACAGAACTCTGGGGCCAACGTCCTGACTTTC. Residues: CASSQGQNSGANVLTF.

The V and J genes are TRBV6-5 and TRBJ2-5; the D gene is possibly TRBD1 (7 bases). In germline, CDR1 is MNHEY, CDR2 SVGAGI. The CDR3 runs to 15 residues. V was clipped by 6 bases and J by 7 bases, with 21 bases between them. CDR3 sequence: CASSITGDSLGTQYF. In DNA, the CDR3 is TGTGCCAGCAGCATAACAGGGGACTCACTGGGGACCCAGTACTTC.

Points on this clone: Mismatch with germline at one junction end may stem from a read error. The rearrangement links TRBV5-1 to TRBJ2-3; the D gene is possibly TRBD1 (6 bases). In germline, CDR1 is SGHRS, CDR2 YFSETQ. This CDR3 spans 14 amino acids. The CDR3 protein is CASSWSDSKDTQYF. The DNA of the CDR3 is TGCGCCAGCAGCTGGTCGGACAGCAAAGATACGCAGTATTTT.

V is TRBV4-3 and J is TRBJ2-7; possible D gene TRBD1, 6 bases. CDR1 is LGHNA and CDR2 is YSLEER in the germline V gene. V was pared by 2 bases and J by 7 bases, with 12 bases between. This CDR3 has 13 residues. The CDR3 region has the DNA TGCGCCAGCAGCCAATTCAGGGGCGGGGAGCAGTACTTC. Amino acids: CASSQFRGGEQYF.

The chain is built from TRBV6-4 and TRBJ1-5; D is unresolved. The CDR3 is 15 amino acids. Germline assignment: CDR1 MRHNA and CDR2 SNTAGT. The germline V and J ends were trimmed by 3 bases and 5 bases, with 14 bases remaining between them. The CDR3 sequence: CASSEAPGKDQPQHF. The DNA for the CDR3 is TGTGCCAGCAGTGAAGCCCCGGGTAAAGATCAGCCCCAGCATTTT.

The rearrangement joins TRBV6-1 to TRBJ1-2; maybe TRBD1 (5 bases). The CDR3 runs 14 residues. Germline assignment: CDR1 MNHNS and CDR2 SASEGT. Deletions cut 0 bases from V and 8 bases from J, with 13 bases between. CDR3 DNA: TGTGCCAGCAGTGAAGCCAGGGTTGGGCGCGGCTACACCTTC. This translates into CASSEARVGRGYTF.

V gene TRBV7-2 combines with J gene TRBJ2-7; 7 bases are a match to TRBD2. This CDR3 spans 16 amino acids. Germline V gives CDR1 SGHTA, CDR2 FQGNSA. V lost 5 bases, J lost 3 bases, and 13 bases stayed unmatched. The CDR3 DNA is TGTGCCAGCAGCCCGAAAGGCGGGAGCGTAGTCTACGAGCAGTACTTC. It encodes CASSPKGGSVVYEQYF.

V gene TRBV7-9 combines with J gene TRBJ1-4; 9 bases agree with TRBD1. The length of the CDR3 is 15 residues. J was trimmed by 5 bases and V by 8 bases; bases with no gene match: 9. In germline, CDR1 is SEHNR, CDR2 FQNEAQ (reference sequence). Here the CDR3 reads CASSFPGTGNEKLFF. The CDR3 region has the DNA TGTGCCAGCTCATTCCCTGGGACAGGGAATGAAAAACTGTTTTTT.

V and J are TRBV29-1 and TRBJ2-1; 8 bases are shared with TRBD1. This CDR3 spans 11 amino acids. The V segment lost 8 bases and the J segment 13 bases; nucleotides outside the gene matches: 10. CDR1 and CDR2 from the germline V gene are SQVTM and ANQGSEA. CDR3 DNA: TGCAGCTTACGATCAGGGGGCAGTCAGTTCTTC. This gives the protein CSLRSGGSQFF.

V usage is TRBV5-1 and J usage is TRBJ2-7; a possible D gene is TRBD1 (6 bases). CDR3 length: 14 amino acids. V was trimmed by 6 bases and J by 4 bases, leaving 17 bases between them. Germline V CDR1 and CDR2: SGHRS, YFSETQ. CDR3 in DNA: TGCGCCAGCACAAAAGGGCAGGGGTTTTACGAGCAGTACTTC. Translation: CASTKGQGFYEQYF.

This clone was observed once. The CDR3 DNA follows: TGTGCCACCAGCAGAGATCGGGGCTATGGCTACACCTTC. This encodes CATSRDRGYGYTF. This chain links TRBV15 with TRBJ1-2; D call uncertain. Germline values: CDR1 LNHNV, CDR2 YYDKDF (reference sequence). Trimming removed 0 bases at V and 4 bases at J, with 6 bases between. The CDR3 is made up of 13 amino acids.